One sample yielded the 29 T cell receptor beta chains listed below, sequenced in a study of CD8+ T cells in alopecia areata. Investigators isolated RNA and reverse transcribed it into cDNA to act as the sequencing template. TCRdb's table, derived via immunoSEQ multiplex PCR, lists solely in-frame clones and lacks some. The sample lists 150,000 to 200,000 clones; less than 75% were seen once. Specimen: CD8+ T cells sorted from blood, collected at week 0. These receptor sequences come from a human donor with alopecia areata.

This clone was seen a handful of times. The CDR3 coding sequence is TGTGCCAGCAGCCCGAGGACAGGGTGGGGCGAGCAGTACTTC. This codes for CASSPRTGWGEQYF. The V gene is TRBV7-2, the J gene TRBJ2-7; 8 nucleotides match TRBD1. Germline V gene data show CDR1 as SGHTA and CDR2 as FQGNSA. V lost 5 bases and J lost 6; bases outside the gene matches: 9. The CDR3 is made up of 14 amino acids.

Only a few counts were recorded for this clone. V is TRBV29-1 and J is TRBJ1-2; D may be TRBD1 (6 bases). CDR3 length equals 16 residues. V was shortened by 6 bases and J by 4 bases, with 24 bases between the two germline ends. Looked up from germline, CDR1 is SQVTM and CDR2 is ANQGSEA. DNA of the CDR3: TGCAGCGTCCCTAGACGGGTGGCAGGGGATCCCTATGGCTACACCTTC. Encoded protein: CSVPRRVAGDPYGYTF.

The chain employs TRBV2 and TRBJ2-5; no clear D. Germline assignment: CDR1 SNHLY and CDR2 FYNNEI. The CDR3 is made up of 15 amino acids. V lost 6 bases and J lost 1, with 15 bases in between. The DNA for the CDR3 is TGTGCCAGCAGGGGTCCCTTCCGGTCCCAAGAGACCCAGTACTTC. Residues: CASRGPFRSQETQYF.

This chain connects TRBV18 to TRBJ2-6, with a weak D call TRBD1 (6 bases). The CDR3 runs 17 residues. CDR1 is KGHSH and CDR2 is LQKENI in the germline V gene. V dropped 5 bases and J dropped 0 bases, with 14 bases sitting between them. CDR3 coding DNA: TGTGCCAGCTCAACTGGACAGCCTTACTCTGGGGCCAACGTCCTGACTTTC. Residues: CASSTGQPYSGANVLTF.

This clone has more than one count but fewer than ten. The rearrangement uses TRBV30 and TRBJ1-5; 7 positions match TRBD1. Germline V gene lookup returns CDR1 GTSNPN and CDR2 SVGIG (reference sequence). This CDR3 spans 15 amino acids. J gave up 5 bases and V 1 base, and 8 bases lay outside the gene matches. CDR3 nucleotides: TGTGCCTGGAGTGGCCCGGGACAGCCGGATCAGCCCCAGCATTTT. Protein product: CAWSGPGQPDQPQHF.

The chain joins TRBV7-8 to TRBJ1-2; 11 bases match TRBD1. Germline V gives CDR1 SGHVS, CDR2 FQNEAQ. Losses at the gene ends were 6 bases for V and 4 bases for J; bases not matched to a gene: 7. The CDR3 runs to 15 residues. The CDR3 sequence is CASRPGTGGGYGYTF. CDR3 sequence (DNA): TGTGCCAGCAGACCTGGGACAGGGGGGGGCTATGGCTACACCTTC.

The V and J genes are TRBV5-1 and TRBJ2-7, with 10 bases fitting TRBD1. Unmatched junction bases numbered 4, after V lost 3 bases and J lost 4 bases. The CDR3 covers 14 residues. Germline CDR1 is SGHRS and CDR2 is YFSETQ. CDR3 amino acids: CASSYGQGDYEQYF. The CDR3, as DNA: TGCGCCAGCAGCTACGGACAGGGGGATTACGAGCAGTACTTC.

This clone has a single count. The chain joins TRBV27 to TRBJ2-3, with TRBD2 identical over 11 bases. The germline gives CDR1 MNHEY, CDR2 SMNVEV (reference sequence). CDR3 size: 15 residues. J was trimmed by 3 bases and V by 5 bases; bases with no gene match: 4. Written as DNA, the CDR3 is TGTGCCAGCAGTCTAATAGCGGGAGGGACAGATACGCAGTATTTT. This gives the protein CASSLIAGGTDTQYF.

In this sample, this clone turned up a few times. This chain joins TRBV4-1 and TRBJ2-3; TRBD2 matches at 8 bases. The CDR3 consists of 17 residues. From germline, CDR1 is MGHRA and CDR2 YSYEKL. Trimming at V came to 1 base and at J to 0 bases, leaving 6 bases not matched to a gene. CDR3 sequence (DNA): TGCGCCAGCAGCCAAGGGTCGGCGGGGGGAAGCACAGATACGCAGTATTTT. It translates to CASSQGSAGGSTDTQYF.

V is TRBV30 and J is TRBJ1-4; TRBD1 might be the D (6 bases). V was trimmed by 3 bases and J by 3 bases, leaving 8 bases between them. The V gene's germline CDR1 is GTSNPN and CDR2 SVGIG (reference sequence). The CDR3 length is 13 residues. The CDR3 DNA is TGTGCCTGGAGGACAGGTCCTAATGAAAAACTGTTTTTT. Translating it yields CAWRTGPNEKLFF.

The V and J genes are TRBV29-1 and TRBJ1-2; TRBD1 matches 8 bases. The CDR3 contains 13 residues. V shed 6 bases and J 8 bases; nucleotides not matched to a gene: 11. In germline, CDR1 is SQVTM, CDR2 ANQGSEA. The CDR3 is CSVLDREWGGYTF. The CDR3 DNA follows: TGCAGCGTATTGGACAGGGAGTGGGGCGGCTACACCTTC.

The CDR3 region is CSVAIDEKLFF. In nucleotides, the CDR3 is TGCAGCGTTGCCATAGATGAAAAACTGTTTTTT. This sequence joins TRBV29-1 and TRBJ1-4, with D unclear. The CDR3 is 11 residues long. The germline V gene has CDR1 SQVTM and CDR2 ANQGSEA. V lost 4 bases to trimming and J lost 6 bases, with 6 bases between them.

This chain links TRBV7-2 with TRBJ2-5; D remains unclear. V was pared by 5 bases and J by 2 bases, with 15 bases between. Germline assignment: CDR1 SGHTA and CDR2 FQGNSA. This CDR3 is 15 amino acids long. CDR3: CASSTPRTEQETQYF. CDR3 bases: TGTGCCAGCAGCACCCCTCGGACCGAACAAGAGACCCAGTACTTC.

CDR3 protein: CASSYYGTGYEQYF. The CDR3 DNA follows: TGTGCCAGCAGTTACTATGGGACTGGCTACGAGCAGTACTTC. The chain recombines TRBV6-5 with TRBJ2-7, with D possibly being TRBD2 (6 bases). V was trimmed by 1 base and J by 3 bases, leaving 10 bases between them. This CDR3 has 14 amino acids. CDR1 is MNHEY, CDR2 SVGAGI, per germline.

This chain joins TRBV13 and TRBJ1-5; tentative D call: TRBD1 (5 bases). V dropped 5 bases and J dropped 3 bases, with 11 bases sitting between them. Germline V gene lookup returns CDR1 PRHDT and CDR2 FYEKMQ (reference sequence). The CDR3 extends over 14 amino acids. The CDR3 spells CASSPTVINQPQHF. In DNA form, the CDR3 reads TGTGCCAGCAGCCCGACAGTAATCAATCAGCCCCAGCATTTT.

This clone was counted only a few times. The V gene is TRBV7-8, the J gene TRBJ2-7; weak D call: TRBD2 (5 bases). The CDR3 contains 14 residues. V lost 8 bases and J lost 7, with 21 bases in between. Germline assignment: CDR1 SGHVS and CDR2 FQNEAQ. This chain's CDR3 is CASQRASYSWEQYF. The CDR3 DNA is TGTGCCAGCCAAAGGGCTAGCTACTCCTGGGAGCAGTACTTC.

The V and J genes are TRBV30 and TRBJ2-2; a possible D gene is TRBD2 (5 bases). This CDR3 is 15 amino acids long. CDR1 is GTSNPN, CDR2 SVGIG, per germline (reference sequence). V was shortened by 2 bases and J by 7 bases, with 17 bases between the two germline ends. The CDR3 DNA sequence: TGTGCCTGGAGTCCGGGGAACCGGCGAGGCGGGGAGCTGTTTTTT. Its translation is CAWSPGNRRGGELFF.

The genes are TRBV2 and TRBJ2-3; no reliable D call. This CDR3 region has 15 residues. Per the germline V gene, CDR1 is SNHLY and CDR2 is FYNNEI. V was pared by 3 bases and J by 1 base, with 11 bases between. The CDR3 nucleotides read TGTGCCAGCAGTGACACAGCTATGGGCACAGATACGCAGTATTTT. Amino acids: CASSDTAMGTDTQYF.

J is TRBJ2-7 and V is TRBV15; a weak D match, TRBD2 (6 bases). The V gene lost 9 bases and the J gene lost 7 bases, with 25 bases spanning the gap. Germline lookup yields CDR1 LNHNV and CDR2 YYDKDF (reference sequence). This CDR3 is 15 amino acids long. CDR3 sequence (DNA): TGTGCCACAAGTTTCTATAGCGGCGCCGGGGAAGAGCAGTACTTC. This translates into CATSFYSGAGEEQYF.

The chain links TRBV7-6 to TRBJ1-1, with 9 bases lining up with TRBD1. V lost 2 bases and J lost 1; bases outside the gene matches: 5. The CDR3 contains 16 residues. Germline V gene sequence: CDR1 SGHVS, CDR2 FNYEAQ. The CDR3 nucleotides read TGTGCCAGCAGCTTAAGGACAGGGGAGACGAACACTGAAGCTTTCTTT. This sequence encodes CASSLRTGETNTEAFF.

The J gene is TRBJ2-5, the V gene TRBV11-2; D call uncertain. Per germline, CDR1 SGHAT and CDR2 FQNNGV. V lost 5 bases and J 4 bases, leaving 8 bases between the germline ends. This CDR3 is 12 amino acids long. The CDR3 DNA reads TGTGCCAGCAGCCTAGGGTCAGAGACCCAGTACTTC. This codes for CASSLGSETQYF.

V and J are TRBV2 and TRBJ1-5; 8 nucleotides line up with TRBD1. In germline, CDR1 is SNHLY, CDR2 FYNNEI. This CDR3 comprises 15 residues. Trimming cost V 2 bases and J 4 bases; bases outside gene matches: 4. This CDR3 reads CASSELRTGNQPQHF. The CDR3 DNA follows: TGTGCCAGCAGTGAATTGAGGACAGGGAATCAGCCCCAGCATTTT.

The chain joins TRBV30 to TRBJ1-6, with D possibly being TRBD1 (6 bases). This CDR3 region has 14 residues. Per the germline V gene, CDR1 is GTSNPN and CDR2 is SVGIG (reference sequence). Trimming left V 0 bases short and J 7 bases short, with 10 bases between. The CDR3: CAWSVQGFNSPLHF. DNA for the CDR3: TGTGCCTGGAGTGTACAGGGTTTCAATTCACCCCTCCACTTT.

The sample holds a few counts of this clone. The CDR3 protein is CASSPGLYGEAFF. The CDR3 bases are TGTGCCAGCAGCCCGGGGTTGTACGGTGAAGCTTTCTTT. The rearrangement joins TRBV13 to TRBJ1-1, with D unresolved. The germline V gene encodes CDR1 PRHDT and CDR2 FYEKMQ (reference sequence). V was clipped by 5 bases and J by 7 bases, with 14 bases between them. The CDR3 is 13 residues long.

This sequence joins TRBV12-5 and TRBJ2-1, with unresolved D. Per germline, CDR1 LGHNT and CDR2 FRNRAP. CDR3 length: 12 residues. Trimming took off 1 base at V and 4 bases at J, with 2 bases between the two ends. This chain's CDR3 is CASGLAYNEQFF. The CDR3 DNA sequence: TGTGCTAGTGGTTTGGCGTACAATGAGCAGTTCTTC.

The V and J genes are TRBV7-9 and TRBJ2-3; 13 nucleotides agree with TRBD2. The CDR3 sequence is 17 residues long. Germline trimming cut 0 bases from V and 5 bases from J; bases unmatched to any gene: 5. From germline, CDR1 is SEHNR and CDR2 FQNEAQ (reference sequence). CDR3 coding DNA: TGTGCCAGCAGCTTAGCGTTCGGACTAGCGGGGGAAGATACGCAGTATTTT. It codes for CASSLAFGLAGEDTQYF.

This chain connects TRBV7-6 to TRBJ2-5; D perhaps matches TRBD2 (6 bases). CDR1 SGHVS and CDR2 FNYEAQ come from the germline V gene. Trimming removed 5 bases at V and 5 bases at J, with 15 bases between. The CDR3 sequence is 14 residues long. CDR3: CASSPEGNWETQYF. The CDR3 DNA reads TGTGCCAGCAGCCCGGAGGGAAATTGGGAGACCCAGTACTTC.

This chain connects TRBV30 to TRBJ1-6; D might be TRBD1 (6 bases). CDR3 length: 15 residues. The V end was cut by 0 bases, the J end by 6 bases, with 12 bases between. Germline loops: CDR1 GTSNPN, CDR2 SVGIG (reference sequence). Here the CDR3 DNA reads TGTGCCTGGAGTGTGGTGGACAGCCTTAATTCACCCCTCCACTTT. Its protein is CAWSVVDSLNSPLHF.

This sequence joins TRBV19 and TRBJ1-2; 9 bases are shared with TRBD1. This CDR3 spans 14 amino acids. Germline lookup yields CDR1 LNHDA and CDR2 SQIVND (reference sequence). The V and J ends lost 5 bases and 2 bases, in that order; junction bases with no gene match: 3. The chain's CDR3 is CASSAGQGNYGYTF. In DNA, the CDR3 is TGTGCCAGTAGTGCAGGACAGGGGAACTATGGCTACACCTTC. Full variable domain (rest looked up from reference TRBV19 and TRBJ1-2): DGGITQSPKYLFRKEGQNVTLSCEQNLNHDAMYWYRQDPGQGLRLIYYSQIVNDFQKGDIAEGYSVSREKKESFPLTVTSAQKNPTAFYLCASSAGQGNYGYTFGSGTRLTVV.